These 15 T cell receptor beta chains originate from one sample sequenced in a study of blood T cell repertoires in COVID-19. Sequenced by immunoSEQ multiplex PCR; TCRdb stores in-frame clones only, minus some. The sample carries about 170,000 clones, 88% recorded once. Sequencing was carried out using peripheral blood. These receptors originate from a man aged 55 to 70 with acute or convalescent COVID-19.

The chain is built from TRBV7-9 and TRBJ1-6; a weak D match, TRBD1 (5 bases). The CDR3 is 15 amino acids. With 1 base removed from V and 10 bases from J, the gap between germline ends came to 14 bases. CDR1 and CDR2 (germline): SEHNR, FQNEAQ (reference sequence). The CDR3 reads CASSLVLGAGSPLHF. As DNA, the CDR3 is TGTGCCAGCAGCTTAGTCCTAGGGGCGGGGTCACCCCTCCACTTT.

This chain joins TRBV11-2 and TRBJ2-2; the match to TRBD2 covers 8 bases. Germline V gene sequence: CDR1 SGHAT, CDR2 FQNNGV. The CDR3 totals 18 residues. V shed 5 bases, J shed 2 bases, and the junction held 13 bases outside the gene matches. Here the CDR3 reads CASSRGRGGLANTGELFF. In DNA form, the CDR3 reads TGTGCCAGCAGCCGAGGCCGGGGGGGCCTCGCAAACACCGGGGAGCTGTTTTTT. The variable domain in full, completed from reference TRBV11-2 and TRBJ2-2, reads EAGVAQSPRYKIIEKRQSVAFWCNPISGHATLYWYQQILGQGPKLLIQFQNNGVVDDSQLPKDRFSAERLKGVDSTLKIQPAKLEDSAVYLCASSRGRGGLANTGELFFGEGSRLTVL.

J is TRBJ2-5 and V is TRBV19; no firm D call. The germline V and J ends were trimmed by 6 bases and 5 bases, with 13 bases remaining between them. The germline CDR1 and CDR2 sequences are LNHDA and SQIVND (reference sequence). CDR3 length: 13 residues. This CDR3 reads CASRPSPRETQYF. The CDR3 coding sequence is TGTGCCAGTAGACCTTCCCCCCGGGAGACCCAGTACTTC.

The V gene is TRBV10-2, the J gene TRBJ1-1; TRBD1 matches 12 bases. The CDR3 contains 14 residues. The V segment lost 5 bases and the J segment 7 bases; nucleotides outside the gene matches: 5. Germline V gene lookup returns CDR1 WSHSY and CDR2 SAAADI. The chain's CDR3 is CASSPGTGGGEAFF. The CDR3 DNA sequence: TGCGCCAGCAGTCCCGGGACAGGGGGCGGTGAAGCTTTCTTT.

This chain joins TRBV24-1 and TRBJ2-1; TRBD2 matches at 10 bases. This CDR3 region has 19 residues. With 0 bases clipped from V and 8 bases from J, the junction kept 15 bases outside the gene matches. Per germline, CDR1 KGHDR and CDR2 SFDVKD. The CDR3 nucleotides are TGTGCCACCAGTGATTTGAATCGGAGAGTAGCGGGAGGAAGGGATGAGCAGTTCTTC. It codes for CATSDLNRRVAGGRDEQFF.

V is TRBV19 and J is TRBJ1-1; D is undetermined. Germline V gene sequence: CDR1 LNHDA, CDR2 SQIVND (reference sequence). This CDR3 is built from 13 residues. Between the trimmed V and J ends, which lost 6 bases and 0 bases, there was a span of 8 bases. CDR3 amino acids: CASSVGVNTEAFF. The CDR3 DNA is TGTGCCAGTAGCGTCGGGGTGAACACTGAAGCTTTCTTT.

This chain links TRBV5-1 with TRBJ1-1; D unclear. The germline CDR1 and CDR2 sequences are SGHRS and YFSETQ. The V end lost 0 bases, the J end lost 2 bases, and 14 bases lay between the germline ends. The CDR3 has 16 amino acids. The chain's CDR3 is CASSLGDEGANTEAFF. The DNA of the CDR3 is TGCGCCAGCAGCTTGGGCGACGAAGGAGCTAACACTGAAGCTTTCTTT.

Concerning this clone itself: This CDR3 fails to terminate in the conserved phenylalanine or tryptophan, so it likely reflects a read error. The DNA is omitted, as the CDR3 cannot be located on it reliably, and the CDR3 follows TCRdb's listing. The rearrangement joins TRBV11-3 to TRBJ1-1; TRBD1 is taken as the D call from the table, unchecked against the DNA. Per germline, CDR1 SGHNT and CDR2 YENEEA. The CDR3 has 8 amino acids, counting both end residues. The CDR3 sequence: CARGGQGD.

This chain joins TRBV15 and TRBJ1-5, with D uncertain. The CDR3 has 15 amino acids. Per germline, CDR1 LNHNV and CDR2 YYDKDF (reference sequence). Trimming stripped 5 bases from V and 0 bases from J, with 11 bases between. CDR3 sequence reads: CATSPRVNSNQPQHF. The CDR3 DNA follows: TGTGCCACCAGCCCGCGGGTTAATAGCAATCAGCCCCAGCATTTT.

The chain is built from TRBV27 and TRBJ1-1; D call uncertain. CDR1 and CDR2 from the germline V gene are MNHEY and SMNVEV (reference sequence). The V gene lost 2 bases and the J gene lost 8 bases, with 15 bases spanning the gap. The CDR3 runs 14 residues. CDR3 protein: CASSLGFFAGEAFF. DNA for the CDR3: TGTGCCAGCAGTTTAGGTTTCTTTGCAGGAGAAGCTTTCTTT.

This chain joins TRBV5-1 and TRBJ2-7; unclear D gene. Germline V gives CDR1 SGHRS, CDR2 YFSETQ. V was pared by 0 bases and J by 1 base, with 11 bases between. This CDR3 spans 15 amino acids. For the CDR3, the DNA is TGCGCCAGCAGCTTGGGCGTAGTTAAATCCTACGAGCAGTACTTC. Its protein product is CASSLGVVKSYEQYF. Variable domain in full (rest from reference TRBV5-1 and TRBJ2-7): KAGVTQTPRYLIKTRGQQVTLSCSPISGHRSVSWYQQTPGQGLQFLFEYFSETQRNKGNFPGRFSGRQFSNSRSEMNVSTLELGDSALYLCASSLGVVKSYEQYFGPGTRLTVT.

This clone was recorded only once. The CDR3 sequence: CASSSRQGVWGTEAFF. The CDR3 DNA is TGTGCCAGCAGTTCGAGACAGGGAGTGTGGGGCACTGAAGCTTTCTTT. The chain has TRBV6-5 and TRBJ1-1, with 7 bases matching TRBD1. CDR3 size: 16 residues. Per germline, CDR1 MNHEY and CDR2 SVGAGI. V shed 4 bases, J shed 4 bases, and the junction held 12 bases outside the gene matches.

The rearrangement links TRBV9 to TRBJ1-6; D is unresolved. The CDR3 is 14 residues long. Germline loops: CDR1 SGDLS, CDR2 YYNGEE. The ends were cut back, 1 base at V and 7 bases at J, with 9 bases in the middle. CDR3 sequence reads: CASSVTTGNSPLHF. As DNA, the CDR3 is TGTGCCAGCAGCGTAACCACGGGGAATTCACCCCTCCACTTT.

The V and J genes are TRBV11-3 and TRBJ2-7; 8 bases align to TRBD2. Germline lookup yields CDR1 SGHNT and CDR2 YENEEA. This CDR3 has 16 amino acids. Germline trimming cut 0 bases from V and 5 bases from J; bases unmatched to any gene: 9. CDR3 region: CASSLDLRAGAHEQYF. The CDR3, as DNA: TGTGCCAGCAGCTTAGATTTACGAGCGGGAGCCCACGAGCAGTACTTC. The variable domain in full, with the rest retrieved from reference TRBV11-3 and TRBJ2-7, is EAGVVQSPRYKIIEKKQPVAFWCNPISGHNTLYWYLQNLGQGPELLIRYENEEAVDDSQLPKDRFSAERLKGVDSTLKIQPAELGDSAVYLCASSLDLRAGAHEQYFGPGTRLTVT.

This clone was seen a single time. J is TRBJ2-2 and V is TRBV9; TRBD2 agrees at 8 bases. Germline CDR1 is SGDLS and CDR2 is YYNGEE. The CDR3 extends over 18 amino acids. Trimming took 7 bases from V and 0 from J; bases not matched to a gene: 14. In DNA form, the CDR3 reads TGTGCCAGCTCCCCAGAGGGTAGCGGGGCCCCGAACACCGGGGAGCTGTTTTTT. Protein product: CASSPEGSGAPNTGELFF.